These 16 T cell receptor beta chains originate from one sample sequenced in a study of CD8+ T cells in alopecia areata. cDNA reverse transcribed from extracted RNA served as the sequencing template. Assay: immunoSEQ multiplex PCR; the TCRdb copy retains only in-frame clones and omits some. The sample has roughly 150,000 clones, around 57% seen once; the top ten hold over 4%. The material sequenced was CD4+ T cells sorted from blood. All receptors come from a human donor in good health.

The rearrangement links TRBV5-1 to TRBJ1-1; maybe TRBD1 (6 bases). CDR3 length equals 15 residues. CDR1 is SGHRS, CDR2 YFSETQ, per germline. V dropped 3 bases and J dropped 5 bases, with 17 bases sitting between them. CDR3 DNA: TGCGCCAGCAGCTCCGGACAGACCGGCCCAACTGAAGCTTTCTTT. Translated, it gives CASSSGQTGPTEAFF.

The V and J genes are TRBV29-1 and TRBJ2-5; 7 nucleotides line up with TRBD2. The CDR3 is 12 residues long. Looked up from germline, CDR1 is SQVTM and CDR2 is ANQGSEA. V was clipped by 6 bases and J by 5 bases; unmatched bases: 6. The CDR3 is CSVGRSSETQYF. The CDR3 DNA sequence: TGCAGCGTCGGGAGGTCAAGTGAGACCCAGTACTTC.

V and J are TRBV2 and TRBJ2-7; D gene unclear. Germline lookup yields CDR1 SNHLY and CDR2 FYNNEI. This CDR3 is 11 amino acids long. V lost 6 bases and J lost 2, with 5 bases in between. In nucleotides, the CDR3 is TGTGCCAGCAGCGTTACCTACGAGCAGTACTTC. Translation gives CASSVTYEQYF.

V gene TRBV7-9 combines with J gene TRBJ2-3; 7 bases align to TRBD1. With 6 bases clipped from V and 4 bases from J, the junction kept 7 bases outside the gene matches. The germline CDR1 and CDR2 sequences are SEHNR and FQNEAQ (reference sequence). The CDR3 extends over 14 amino acids. CDR3 bases: TGTGCCAGCAGTACTAACGGACAGGCAGATACGCAGTATTTT. Translation: CASSTNGQADTQYF.

The chain uses TRBV25-1 and TRBJ1-2; TRBD1 might be the D (5 bases). V was shortened by 5 bases and J by 8 bases, with 15 bases between the two germline ends. Germline CDR1 MGHDK, CDR2 SYGVNS. The CDR3 sequence is 13 residues long. The CDR3 protein is CASSLGVGRGYTF. The CDR3 nucleotides are TGTGCCAGCAGTCTGGGGGTTGGCAGGGGCTACACCTTC.

For this clone: The germline gene is not matched at one end of the junction; a read error may be the cause. V and J are TRBV29-1 and TRBJ2-7; D is undetermined. Germline-derived CDR1 and CDR2 are SQVTM and ANQGSEA. The CDR3 has 12 amino acids. The CDR3 loop is CSVQDHSYEQYF. Written as DNA, the CDR3 is TGCAGCGTTCAAGATCACTCCTACGAGCAGTACTTC.

This clone was seen more than once but under ten times. This chain joins TRBV29-1 and TRBJ2-7; unclear D gene. Germline-derived CDR1 and CDR2 are SQVTM and ANQGSEA. The CDR3 loop spans 12 amino acids. V was cut by 6 bases and J by 6 bases, with 15 bases left in between. CDR3 nucleotide sequence: TGCAGCGTCAAGACTTCGGACGTCGAGCAGTACTTC. Residues: CSVKTSDVEQYF.

J is TRBJ2-3 and V is TRBV6-6; 9 bases are shared with TRBD2. The CDR3 sequence is 16 residues long. Germline loops: CDR1 MNHNY, CDR2 SVGAGI (reference sequence). The J segment lost 0 bases and the V segment lost 6 bases, leaving 7 bases of the junction unmatched. DNA of the CDR3: TGTGCCAGCAGACTACCGACTAGCGGTAGCACAGATACGCAGTATTTT. As protein: CASRLPTSGSTDTQYF.

This clone was detected only once. V is TRBV11-2 and J is TRBJ2-7; D possibly corresponds to TRBD2 (6 bases). The V gene lost 5 bases and the J gene lost 2 bases, with 13 bases spanning the gap. This CDR3 region has 14 residues. CDR1 is SGHAT, CDR2 FQNNGV, per germline. In DNA, the CDR3 is TGTGCCAGCAGCCTCGGCCCGGGGGCCTACGAGCAGTACTTC. Residues: CASSLGPGAYEQYF.

This sequence joins TRBV2 and TRBJ2-7, with 8 bases that match TRBD1. CDR3 length: 16 residues. Germline lookup yields CDR1 SNHLY and CDR2 FYNNEI. Unmatched junction bases numbered 11, after V lost 6 bases and J lost 1 base. DNA for the CDR3: TGTGCCAGCAGGGCAGGGGGCGCGTCTGGTTCCTACGAGCAGTACTTC. It specifies CASRAGGASGSYEQYF. Combining the CDR3 with reference TRBV2 and TRBJ2-7 gives the whole variable domain EPEVTQTPSHQVTQMGQEVILRCVPISNHLYFYWYRQILGQKVEFLVSFYNNEISEKSEIFDDQFSVERPDGSNFTLKIRSTKLEDSAMYFCASRAGGASGSYEQYFGPGTRLTVT.

This clone was found a few times. V is TRBV11-2 and J is TRBJ2-2; 9 bases fit TRBD2. The CDR3 covers 15 residues. V shed 1 base, J shed 3 bases, and the junction held 0 bases outside the gene matches. Germline-derived CDR1 and CDR2 are SGHAT and FQNNGV. The CDR3 sequence is CASSLGTSDTGELFF. The CDR3 DNA follows: TGTGCCAGCAGCTTAGGGACTAGCGACACCGGGGAGCTGTTTTTT.

This chain links TRBV5-4 with TRBJ2-4; 9 bases align to TRBD1. Looked up from germline, CDR1 is SGHNT and CDR2 is YYREEE (reference sequence). The CDR3 runs to 14 residues. V lost 4 bases, J lost 2 bases, and 1 base stayed unmatched. CDR3 in amino acids: CASSGTGTKNIQYF. For the CDR3, the DNA is TGTGCCAGCAGCGGGACAGGGACCAAAAACATTCAGTACTTC.

The sample holds a few counts of this clone. The CDR3 bases are TGTGCCACCACCCTTGGGGGACAGAGAACCGATACGCAGTATTTT. This codes for CATTLGGQRTDTQYF. The chain links TRBV10-3 to TRBJ2-3; TRBD1 aligns across 7 bases. Germline V CDR1 and CDR2: ENHRY, SYGVKD. The length of the CDR3 is 15 residues. After removal of 10 bases from V and 6 bases from J, the junction contained 16 bases not matched to a gene.

This clone has only a few counts. V and J are TRBV30 and TRBJ1-1; D unresolved. Germline CDR1 is GTSNPN and CDR2 is SVGIG (reference sequence). This CDR3 has 11 residues. With 4 bases removed from V and 3 bases from J, the gap between germline ends came to 6 bases. The CDR3 bases are TGTGCCTGGACGGGGTACACTGAAGCTTTCTTT. Translated: CAWTGYTEAFF. Full variable domain (remainder filled in from reference TRBV30 and TRBJ1-1): SQTIHQWPATLVQPVGSPLSLECTVEGTSNPNLYWYRQAAGRGLQLLFYSVGIGQISSEVPQNLSASRPQDRQFILSSKKLLLSDSGFYLCAWTGYTEAFFGQGTRLTVV.

This clone was picked up a small number of times. This sequence joins TRBV29-1 and TRBJ1-4; 9 positions agree with TRBD1. Germline V CDR1 and CDR2: SQVTM, ANQGSEA. The CDR3 loop spans 13 amino acids. The junction had 6 bases not matched to a gene; V was cut back by 6 bases and J by 7 bases. The CDR3 DNA reads as TGCAGCGTCCTCGGGACAGGGACTGAAAAACTGTTTTTT. Translating it yields CSVLGTGTEKLFF.

The chain recombines TRBV29-1 with TRBJ2-7, with D possibly matching TRBD1 (6 bases). With 5 bases removed from V and 3 bases from J, the gap between germline ends came to 14 bases. The V gene's germline CDR1 is SQVTM and CDR2 ANQGSEA. The CDR3 spans 13 residues. Written as DNA, the CDR3 is TGCAGCGTTTCTCGGGACACCTACTACGAGCAGTACTTC. This sequence encodes CSVSRDTYYEQYF.